The present T cell receptor beta chain was sequenced within a study of blood T cell repertoires in COVID-19 (dated by TCRdb to about 2020). Notes on the research overall: Collaborator samples came from the United States, Italy and Spain and covered acute and convalescent phases of COVID-19. Nearly every sample came with metadata listing a de-identified subject ID, COVID-19 status, age in years and sex. The material from the prospective study consisted of cDNA or gDNA derived from T cells, B-cell-depleted T cells, or PBMCs. A freely available public database, intended as a resource for researchers studying the immune response to SARS-CoV-2, is where the repertoires were released. Where available, HLA class I and class II types were obtained from metadata supplied by the sample provider rather than from assay-based typing. Samples came from the ongoing ImmuneRACE study (first 160 participants) plus 1,254 subjects from 6 global collaborators. The dataset comprised deeply sampled blood TCRbeta repertoires from subjects exposed to, actively infected with, or recovered from COVID-19. General conclusions and limits of the study: The quantity of clinical and demographic metadata differed by source and by participant and was supplied without curation.

This clone has a handful of counts. Its recognized antigen is unknown. Base qualities are not provided; no much larger clone lies one nucleotide away. The junction shows trimming of 2 bases on V and 3 bases on J, plus 11 bases between the germline ends. CDR1 and CDR2 are read off the germline V gene (reference sequence) as MNHEY and SMNVEV. Inclusive of the bounding cysteine and phenylalanine, the CDR3 is 15 residues long. CDR3 DNA is the only sequence kept; it has 45 bases, read in frame from the first base. TCRbeta CDR3 regions were amplified from genomic DNA by means of the immunoSEQ Assay, a bias-controlled multiplex PCR. The authors' analysis ran thus. The number of nucleated cells in each sample was estimated by amplification of reference gene primers within the assay. Sequence reads were collapsed and filtered to measure the absolute abundance of every unique TCRbeta CDR3 rearrangement. For each sample, productive Simpson clonality was calculated as the square root of Simpson's diversity index over productive rearrangements. TCRdb's version of the immuneACCESS table is confined to in-frame rearrangements and falls short of the full clone set. An unresolved V gene accounts for under half of the shortfall where checked; the remainder is of unknown origin. V, J and clone size reflect that table, while D and trimming were determined from the DNA. Counted in this sample were roughly 140,000 clones; around 80% of them appeared once. The ten biggest clones cover 1.5% to 2.5% of the sample.

Each collaborating institution followed its own protocols to collect whole blood in K2EDTA tubes. For TCRbeta analysis, collaborator samples were shipped as frozen whole blood, as isolated PBMCs, or as DNA extracted from either sample type. This TCR was sampled from a woman aged 55-75 years with acute or convalescent COVID-19. The sequenced material came from peripheral blood. The chain is assembled from TRBV27 and TRBJ2-1, with the identity of the D gene unclear. The DNA is as follows: TGTGCCAGCAGTTTAGCTCTAGGTCTCTACAATGAGCAGTTCTTC. This gives the protein CASSLALGLYNEQFF.